This TCR beta chain was observed in a study of shared clonotypes between healthy human individuals. Genomic DNA per cell subset filled all wells of several immunoSEQ plates. Clones were read by immunoSEQ multiplex PCR, and TCRdb kept only the in-frame ones, dropping some. Among about 1,800,000 clones, about 95% were seen once, and the ten largest hold under 1.5%. V was cut by 3 bases and J by 3 bases, with 12 bases left in between. The CDR3 contains 14 residues. Looked up from germline, CDR1 is MNHNS and CDR2 is SASEGT. In the naive CD8 group, cells lacked CD45RO and were positively selected for CCR7, so terminally differentiated effector memory CD45RA+ cells were left out. Overall study results and limits: The diversity represented, both genetic and in exposure history, was limited by few donors. Clonotype sharing across a few donors was observed for around 5.1% of naive CD4 clonotypes.

Points on this clone: What it recognizes is unknown.

This chain links TRBV6-1 with TRBJ2-7; D gene uncertain. Sequencing input: naive CD8+ T cells sorted from blood. The clonotype was recovered from a man between 18 and 29 years old in good health. The CDR3 region has the DNA TGTGCCAGCAGTGATGGCAGGATGGACTACGAGCAGTACTTC. Translating it yields CASSDGRMDYEQYF.